This record looks at one TCR beta chain sequence and its context. This sample is part of a study of OX40 agonist ivuxolimab in advanced cancers. Sequencing was performed with immunoSEQ multiplex PCR; in TCRdb, only in-frame clones are kept and a portion is missing. The sample records about 68,000 clones, roughly 83% being singletons. This CDR3 has 12 residues. Trimming removed 3 bases at V and 4 bases at J, with 6 bases between. Germline lookup yields CDR1 MNHEY and CDR2 SMNVEV (reference sequence). This chain uses TRBV27 with TRBJ2-5; D call uncertain. The clonotype comes from an adult with an advanced solid tumor such as melanoma, head and neck, liver or kidney cancer. The input for sequencing was CD4+ or CD8+ T cells sorted from blood, taken in a trial of the OX40 agonist ivuxolimab. The CDR3 DNA reads TGTGCCAGCAGTTTCCCCGGAGAGACCCAGTACTTC. Protein sequence: CASSFPGETQYF.